This T cell receptor (beta chain) was observed in a study of blood T cells in healthy people across ages (dated by TCRdb to 2014 to 2015). Study-wide context: In model experiments, template switching captured roughly one uniquely barcoded TCR beta cDNA molecule for every two T cells. Using deep sequencing normalized with unique cDNA molecular identifiers, the study measured how TCR beta repertoire diversity changes with age. Donors were grouped into four age groups: young (average approximately 15 years), middle-aged (39), aged (around 60) and long-lived (approximately 82). Donors of different ages were randomly distributed across sequencing lanes to avoid experimental bias. For two donors (one aged 18 to 30 and one aged 80 or older), the study analyzed two additional independent replicas of 1 million unique cDNA reads from the same blood draw.

Note on this clonotype: Its recognized antigen is unknown. No base qualities exist here, and no much larger clone lies one base off it.

The library came from 5' RACE. Sequencing relied on an Illumina HiSeq 2500. The second PCR ran for about 7 to 11 cycles and used a J-beta primer mix along with a sample-barcoded 5' primer. A unique molecular identifier was introduced onto each TCR beta cDNA molecule by a template-switch 5' adaptor carrying 12 random nucleotides. At least 3 million CDR3-containing paired-end reads were obtained from each sample. The Mint cDNA synthesis kit, primed by a TRBC-specific oligonucleotide, was used to synthesize first-strand cDNA from all RNA. After uracil-DNA glycosylase treatment, a first 18-cycle PCR used universal primers M1SS and BC2_uni_R on all cDNA. The original methods were these. Normalization of each sample was performed by random selection of 1 million high-quality reads, each carrying a distinct molecular identifier. Reads sharing molecular identifiers were discarded rather than binned into consensus sequences. MiTCR, set to a Q25 quality threshold and the strictest error-elimination algorithm, was used for CDR3 identification, clonotype clustering and error correction. A nonparametric unseen species model with Euler transformation was used to estimate lower-bound total TCR beta diversity. Through fastp at Q25 and MiXCR, TCRdb rebuilt clones from the public reads, retaining in-frame beta chains. CDR3 protein duplicates are merged, each entry listing the most common genes and DNA. TCRdb, rather than the study authors, made the V and J calls. Within this sample are 1.6 million or so distinct CDR3 sequences, with 30% to 40% of them counted one time only. Of the sample, about 11% falls within the top ten clones.

Reading from cysteine to phenylalanine, the CDR3 counts 15 amino acids. Only the CDR3 DNA stays, 45 bases, in frame from base 1. The junction carries 14 bases between V and J, which are trimmed by 8 bases and 0 bases respectively. The germline V gene (reference sequence) yields MNHEY for CDR1 and SMNVEV for CDR2. Broader findings and caveats from the paper: There was a strong correlation between observed TCR beta diversity and the percentage of naive T cells measured by flow cytometry. The CMV infection status of donors was not known, potentially confounding age-related changes in expanded clonotypes. Estimates of total diversity based on one million sequenced T cells were regarded as lower bounds and as underestimates. Compared with the aged group, the long-lived group had more naive CD4+ T cells, fewer expanded clones and increased TCR diversity, suggesting age selection. Since profiling was done on bulk unsorted PBMCs, naive and antigen-experienced compartments could not be conclusively compared. Observed TCR beta diversity per million T cells fell roughly linearly with age, and a significant reduction was already apparent by age around 44.

The donors were roughly 40 Caucasian individuals from Russia, aged 6 to 90 years, who were systemically healthy. Approximately 10 milliliters of peripheral blood were collected from each donor into EDTA-treated Vacutainer tubes. Ficoll-Paque density-gradient centrifugation was used to isolate PBMCs, with at least 7 million per sample. Trizol reagent was used to extract total RNA from PBMCs, with at least 5.5 micrograms per sample. Naive CD45RAhigh/CD27high T cell percentages were measured by flow cytometry on a PBMC aliquot from every donor. This clonotype was obtained from a woman aged 25 to 39 in good health. Sample: blood. The sequence links TRBV27 to TRBJ2-1; perhaps TRBD2 is the D gene, with 6 bases matching. The DNA reads TGTGCCAGCGGGACGGGAGAGTCCTCCTACAATGAGCAGTTCTTC. It translates to CASGTGESSYNEQFF.